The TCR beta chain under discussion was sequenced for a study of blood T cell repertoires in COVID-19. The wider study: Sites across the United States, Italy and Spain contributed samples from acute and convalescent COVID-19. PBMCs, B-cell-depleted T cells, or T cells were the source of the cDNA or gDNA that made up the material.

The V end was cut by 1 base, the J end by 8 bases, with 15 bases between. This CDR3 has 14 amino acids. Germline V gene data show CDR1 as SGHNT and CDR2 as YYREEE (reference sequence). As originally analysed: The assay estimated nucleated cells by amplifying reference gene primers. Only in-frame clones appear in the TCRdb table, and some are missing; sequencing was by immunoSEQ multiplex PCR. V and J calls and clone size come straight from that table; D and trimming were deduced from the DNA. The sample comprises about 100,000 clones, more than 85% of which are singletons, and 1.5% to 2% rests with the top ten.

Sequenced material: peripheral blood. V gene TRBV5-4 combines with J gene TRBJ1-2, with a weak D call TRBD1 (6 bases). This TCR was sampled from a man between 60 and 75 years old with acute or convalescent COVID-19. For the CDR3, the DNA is TGTGCCAGCAGCTTGCCGTGGGAGCAGGGGGGCTACACCTTC. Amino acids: CASSLPWEQGGYTF.